A selection of T cell receptor beta chains follows, all from one sample in a study of CD8+CD57+ T cells in acquired aplastic anemia. TCRdb reprocessed the reads via MiXCR and lists one record per CDR3 protein. The repertoire includes around 230,000 distinct CDR3 sequences, approximately 60% of them detected once, and around 28% sits in the top ten. The specimen sequenced was sorted CD4+, CD8+, or CD8+CD57+ T cells (not recorded which) from PBMCs. All receptors come from a human donor in good health. Both conserved end residues are trimmed from each CDR3. Fields, in order: CDR3 protein, V gene.

CDR3aa: SAGGSGIYEQY; v_gene: TRBV29-1
CDR3aa: ASSPRPGTGRDTQY; v_gene: TRBV9
CDR3aa: ASSLEGQGAFGYT; v_gene: TRBV11-2
CDR3aa: SAMLRGAPSNQPQH; v_gene: TRBV20-1
CDR3aa: ASRGYRGGPEAF; v_gene: TRBV20-1
CDR3aa: ASSLRDMNTEAF; v_gene: TRBV12-3/TRBV12-4
CDR3aa: SASQVGLPPLH; v_gene: TRBV20-1
CDR3aa: SAWTGASYEQY; v_gene: TRBV20-1
CDR3aa: ASRSGTEISGNTIY; v_gene: TRBV12-3/TRBV12-4
CDR3aa: ASSSYREGEQY; v_gene: TRBV19
CDR3aa: ASSLVSGDEAF; v_gene: TRBV7-2
CDR3aa: ASRRQGVYTGELF; v_gene: TRBV6-5
CDR3aa: ASSDLYNEQF; v_gene: TRBV13
CDR3aa: SAVGGYYNEQF; v_gene: TRBV29-1
CDR3aa: ASSTSGSLYNEQF; v_gene: TRBV14
CDR3aa: ASSFGRGEQY; v_gene: TRBV7-9
CDR3aa: SARPTGEGVQETQY; v_gene: TRBV20-1
CDR3aa: SVGTGTPGYT; v_gene: TRBV29-1
CDR3aa: ASTQGYSNQPQH; v_gene: TRBV7-9
CDR3aa: SARQNSGSEQF; v_gene: TRBV20-1
CDR3aa: ASTPPGGSQQF; v_gene: TRBV19
CDR3aa: AISEGQGDQETQY; v_gene: TRBV10-3
CDR3aa: ASSRDEGANTEAF; v_gene: TRBV4-3
CDR3aa: ASSLSSGGNEQF; v_gene: TRBV7-6
CDR3aa: ASRGVAGNTIY; v_gene: TRBV9
CDR3aa: ASSLVGASGAPDTQY; v_gene: TRBV7-2
CDR3aa: ASSPPSGLTYEQY; v_gene: TRBV7-9
CDR3aa: ATRGGGGLEQY; v_gene: TRBV10-3
CDR3aa: ASSEQAQY; v_gene: TRBV6-4
CDR3aa: SANRQGAGGNTIY; v_gene: TRBV20-1
CDR3aa: ASSYYEGNNYGYT; v_gene: TRBV2
CDR3aa: ASSLSQGGGGANVLT; v_gene: TRBV7-2
CDR3aa: ASSTRQGPTDTQY; v_gene: TRBV7-9
CDR3aa: SARSVALGPQH; v_gene: TRBV20-1
CDR3aa: ASRNTGTAPYEQY; v_gene: TRBV6-1
CDR3aa: ASSEAGTLQGAYEQY; v_gene: TRBV2
CDR3aa: ASSLVGQNNEQF; v_gene: TRBV7-9